These 23 T cell receptor beta chains originate from one sample sequenced in a study of blood T cell repertoires in COVID-19. The data were produced by immunoSEQ multiplex PCR, yet TCRdb's version contains in-frame clones alone and is incomplete. The table lists approximately 82,000 clones, around nine tenths of them singletons. The sequenced material came from peripheral blood. These TCRs come from a man in his sixties or seventies with active or convalescent COVID-19.

J is TRBJ2-1 and V is TRBV6-4; the match to TRBD2 covers 7 bases. The CDR3 sequence is 19 residues long. With 5 bases clipped from V and 0 bases from J, the junction kept 16 bases outside the gene matches. Per the germline V gene, CDR1 is MRHNA and CDR2 is SNTAGT. The CDR3 loop reads CASSYPRTKTSSSYNEQFF. CDR3 bases: TGTGCCAGCAGTTATCCAAGGACCAAGACTAGCAGCTCCTACAATGAGCAGTTCTTC.

The chain is built from TRBV10-3 and TRBJ1-2; TRBD1 matches 9 bases. The germline CDR1 and CDR2 sequences are ENHRY and SYGVKD. CDR3 length equals 15 residues. V trimming: 6 bases; J trimming: 2 bases; junction bases outside the gene matches: 7. The CDR3 DNA follows: TGTGCCATCAGGTCACAGGGGGCCGGGAACTATGGCTACACCTTC. Its translation: CAIRSQGAGNYGYTF.

The J gene is TRBJ1-1, the V gene TRBV3-1 (or the pseudogene TRBV3-2), with D uncertain. The CDR3 runs to 14 residues. Germline V gene sequence: CDR1 LGHDT, CDR2 YNNKEL (reference sequence). Trimming took 4 bases from V and 3 from J, leaving 12 bases between them. In nucleotides, the CDR3 is TGTGCCAGCAGCCCAGCCCCCGGGTACACTGAAGCTTTCTTT. Its protein product is CASSPAPGYTEAFF.

The chain joins TRBV19 to TRBJ2-7, with 10 positions matching TRBD1. The CDR3 is 14 amino acids. In germline, CDR1 is LNHDA, CDR2 SQIVND (reference sequence). V shed 10 bases, J shed 1 base, and the junction held 7 bases outside the gene matches. The CDR3 nucleotides are TGTGCCACCCGCCGGACAGGGGGATCCTACGAGCAGTACTTC. It translates to CATRRTGGSYEQYF.

This rearrangement joins TRBV27 to TRBJ2-7; TRBD1 matches 7 bases. The CDR3 contains 15 residues. The V gene's germline CDR1 is MNHEY and CDR2 SMNVEV (reference sequence). The V segment lost 6 bases and the J segment 2 bases; nucleotides outside the gene matches: 10. CDR3 protein: CASRYSPGQTYEQYF. The DNA for the CDR3 is TGTGCCAGCAGATATAGTCCGGGACAGACCTACGAGCAGTACTTC.

V and J are TRBV12-3 or TRBV12-4 and TRBJ2-2; no firm D call. The CDR3 sequence is 13 residues long. With 3 bases removed from V and 7 bases from J, the gap between germline ends came to 9 bases. CDR3 coding DNA: TGTGCCAGCAGTTTCTTTGGCGGCGGGGAGCTGTTTTTT. Encoded protein: CASSFFGGGELFF.

The V and J genes are TRBV7-9 and TRBJ2-2; maybe TRBD1 (6 bases). The V end lost 5 bases, the J end lost 0 bases, and 10 bases lay between the germline ends. CDR3 length: 15 amino acids. Germline values: CDR1 SEHNR, CDR2 FQNEAQ (reference sequence). CDR3 sequence reads: CASSKQGANTGELFF. CDR3 in DNA: TGTGCCAGCAGCAAACAGGGTGCGAACACCGGGGAGCTGTTTTTT.

The CDR3 bases are TGTGCCACCAGTGACCCCGGGACAGGTCATGGCTACACCTTC. Translating gives CATSDPGTGHGYTF. V and J are TRBV24-1 and TRBJ1-2, with 8 positions matching TRBD1. Germline V lookup: CDR1 KGHDR, CDR2 SFDVKD. This CDR3 is built from 14 residues. Trimming removed 4 bases from V and 6 bases from J; junction bases left unmatched: 6.

The J gene is TRBJ1-5, the V gene TRBV30, with D perhaps TRBD1 (5 bases). This CDR3 has 16 residues. Germline assignment: CDR1 GTSNPN and CDR2 SVGIG (reference sequence). Deletions cut 2 bases from V and 0 bases from J, with 14 bases between. The CDR3 nucleotides read TGTGCCTGGAGTCCCCTCCGGGGGGATAGCAATCAGCCCCAGCATTTT. Translating it yields CAWSPLRGDSNQPQHF. The full variable domain, rest sourced from reference TRBV30 and TRBJ1-5, is SQTIHQWPATLVQPVGSPLSLECTVEGTSNPNLYWYRQAAGRGLQLLFYSVGIGQISSEVPQNLSASRPQDRQFILSSKKLLLSDSGFYLCAWSPLRGDSNQPQHFGDGTRLSIL.

The chain couples TRBV28 to TRBJ2-2; D is ambiguous. Trimming stripped 6 bases from V and 7 bases from J, with 9 bases between. The CDR3 is 12 amino acids. Germline assignment: CDR1 MDHEN and CDR2 SYDVKM. The CDR3 bases are TGTGCCAGCAGATCCCCGGGCGGGGAGCTGTTTTTT. This encodes CASRSPGGELFF.

The chain employs TRBV7-9 and TRBJ2-7, with D perhaps matching TRBD2 (6 bases). V lost 1 base, J lost 4 bases, and 11 bases lay in between. The germline V gene encodes CDR1 SEHNR and CDR2 FQNEAQ (reference sequence). This CDR3 spans 14 amino acids. CDR3 region: CASSLGGIGYEQYF. CDR3 nucleotide sequence: TGTGCCAGCAGCTTAGGCGGGATAGGGTACGAGCAGTACTTC.

The chain employs TRBV29-1 and TRBJ2-2; D call uncertain. Deletions cut 1 base from V and 1 base from J, with 7 bases between. Germline-derived CDR1 and CDR2 are SQVTM and ANQGSEA. The CDR3 has 14 amino acids. CDR3 coding DNA: TGCAGCGTTGAAGCTAGTCGGAACACCGGGGAGCTGTTTTTT. It specifies CSVEASRNTGELFF.

V is TRBV4-1 and J is TRBJ2-7, with 9 bases matching TRBD1. Germline CDR1 MGHRA, CDR2 YSYEKL. This CDR3 has 14 amino acids. Unmatched junction bases numbered 6, after V lost 4 bases and J lost 5 bases. CDR3: CASSPGQGSHEQYF. In DNA, the CDR3 is TGCGCCAGCAGCCCGGGACAGGGCTCGCACGAGCAGTACTTC.

This clone was seen more than once but under ten times. The chain uses TRBV19 and TRBJ2-7, with 8 positions matching TRBD1. The CDR3 sequence is 14 residues long. The V segment lost 6 bases and the J segment 1 base; nucleotides outside the gene matches: 5. CDR1 and CDR2 (germline): LNHDA, SQIVND (reference sequence). The DNA of the CDR3 is TGTGCCAGTAGCCAGGGACAGGCGTCCTACGAGCAGTACTTC. Translating it yields CASSQGQASYEQYF.

V is TRBV19 and J is TRBJ1-5; a weak D match, TRBD1 (6 bases). The germline V and J ends were trimmed by 4 bases and 0 bases, with 10 bases remaining between them. The CDR3 spans 15 residues. Germline-derived CDR1 and CDR2 are LNHDA and SQIVND (reference sequence). CDR3 coding DNA: TGTGCCAGTAGTAGTGGACAGATTAGCAATCAGCCCCAGCATTTT. It codes for CASSSGQISNQPQHF.

This chain connects TRBV27 to TRBJ2-3; D unresolved. Germline V gives CDR1 MNHEY, CDR2 SMNVEV (reference sequence). Trimming shortened V by 0 bases and J by 2 bases, and 9 bases separated the two germline ends. The CDR3 runs 15 residues. CDR3: CASSLSLRYTDTQYF. CDR3 DNA: TGTGCCAGCAGTTTATCACTGCGGTACACAGATACGCAGTATTTT.

V and J are TRBV7-3 and TRBJ2-1; D is uncertain. Germline CDR1 reads SGHTA; CDR2 reads FQGTGA. CDR3 size: 15 residues. Trimming left V 3 bases short and J 1 base short, with 10 bases between. The CDR3 spells CASSFGGSSYNEQFF. CDR3 coding DNA: TGTGCCAGCAGCTTCGGCGGAAGTTCCTACAATGAGCAGTTCTTC.

The chain couples TRBV5-8 to TRBJ1-1; D may be TRBD1 (5 bases). The CDR3 loop spans 15 amino acids. The germline gives CDR1 SGHTS, CDR2 YDEGEE. V was pared by 1 base and J by 3 bases, with 13 bases between. For the CDR3, the DNA is TGTGCCAGCAGCTTGATGGGGCTTAGGGACACTGAAGCTTTCTTT. As protein: CASSLMGLRDTEAFF.

V gene TRBV4-3 combines with J gene TRBJ1-1; TRBD1 agrees at 10 bases. The germline V gene encodes CDR1 LGHNA and CDR2 YSLEER. V trimming: 0 bases; J trimming: 10 bases; junction bases outside the gene matches: 2. There are 13 residues in the CDR3. The CDR3 DNA follows: TGCGCCAGCAGCCAAGAGCGGGACAGGGGAGCTTTCTTT. This codes for CASSQERDRGAFF.

For the CDR3, the DNA is TGTGCCAGCAGTGGGGACAGCAATGAGCAGTTCTTC. Amino acid sequence: CASSGDSNEQFF. The chain recombines TRBV2 with TRBJ2-1; 7 bases line up with TRBD1. The germline V gene has CDR1 SNHLY and CDR2 FYNNEI. The junction had 0 bases not matched to a gene; V was cut back by 4 bases and J by 6 bases. This CDR3 comprises 12 residues.

This chain uses TRBV30 with TRBJ2-1; no clear D. Germline loops: CDR1 GTSNPN, CDR2 SVGIG (reference sequence). The CDR3 totals 13 residues. Trimming pared 2 bases from V and 6 bases from J, leaving 11 bases between. CDR3 region: CAWSPPSPNEQFF. The CDR3 nucleotides read TGTGCCTGGAGTCCCCCGTCTCCCAATGAGCAGTTCTTC.

The chain uses TRBV27 and TRBJ2-4; D is perhaps TRBD1 (7 bases). CDR1 and CDR2 (germline): MNHEY, SMNVEV (reference sequence). The length of the CDR3 is 17 residues. The germline V and J ends were trimmed by 2 bases and 0 bases, with 14 bases remaining between them. The DNA of the CDR3 is TGTGCCAGCAGTTTAAGGCAGGGGGGATTAGCCAAAAACATTCAGTACTTC. Amino acids: CASSLRQGGLAKNIQYF.

This chain uses TRBV2 with TRBJ2-7; 7 bases fit TRBD2. The J segment lost 2 bases and the V segment lost 3 bases, leaving 13 bases of the junction unmatched. CDR1 is SNHLY and CDR2 is FYNNEI in the germline V gene. The CDR3 runs 17 residues. The CDR3 protein is CASSEAILGGRTYEQYF. The CDR3 DNA reads TGTGCCAGCAGTGAGGCCATTTTAGGCGGGAGAACCTACGAGCAGTACTTC.